Included here is one TCR beta chain sequence, with context. Its antigen remains unidentified. Base qualities are not at hand, and no much larger clone is one base apart. The library was built by means of the immunoSEQ multiplex PCR assay. TCR beta CDR3 sequencing was performed on DNA from the cultured, isolated CD4+ T cells. The original methods were these. The analysis removed non-productive TCR sequences, trimmed reads to the CDR3 region, and retained only CDR3s that were 7 or more amino acids long. The MANAFEST web app was used to pick out antigen-specific clonotypes by comparing their expansion in peptide wells with that in reference cultures. To be called positive, a clone needed expansion at FDR<0.05 compared with the reference and with all other wells, an odds ratio greater than 5, and a frequency greater than 0.1% in two replicate wells. Cross-reactive clonotypes were defined as significantly expanded in SARS-CoV-2 spike wells and in at least one common cold coronavirus spike condition. CDR3 similarity was assessed by Levenshtein distance using the stringdist R package, and unrooted trees were constructed with ape in R 3.6.1. In TCRdb, the immuneACCESS table is reduced to in-frame sequences with V and J assigned. These tables do not hold every clone; where another copy was compared, an unresolved V gene accounts for under half, and the others remain unexplained. That table furnishes V, J and clone size, whereas the DNA furnished D and trimming. In this sample the table shows about 45,000 clones, around 70% of which occur a single time. The top ten constitute 30% to 40% of the sample.

To identify antigen-specific CD4+ T cell clonotypes by their expansion, the ViraFEST assay first stimulated PBMC with viral peptide pools and then applied TCR sequencing. After roughly 11 days of culture, CD4+ T cells were isolated with the EasySep CD4+ T cell isolation kit. PCR-confirmed SARS-CoV-2 infection had occurred in convalescent patients between March and December 2020, before the Alpha, Beta and Delta variants emerged in the United States. About 2.1 million PBMC per well were cultured with approximately 10 ug/ml peptides in IMDM containing 5% human AB serum, about 9.6 IU/ml IL-2 and gentamicin. Half of the culture medium was replaced with fresh IL-2-containing medium on days 3 and 7. Unless noted otherwise, every peptide stimulation condition was grown in triplicate wells. Using Ficoll-Paque Plus gradient centrifugation, PBMC were separated from whole blood and then either used fresh or cryopreserved at -140C. Genomic DNA was extracted from cultured CD4+ T cells with the QIAamp micro DNA kit.

This record belongs to a study of vaccination effects on CD4 cells after COVID-19 (dated by TCRdb to between 2021 and 2022). For context, the study as a whole: Each participant received two doses of an mRNA SARS-CoV-2 vaccine, either BNT162b2 or mRNA-1273. Pre-vaccine samples were drawn from a couple of convalescent patients 16 days and one week before the first dose, at 142 and 148 days after COVID-19 diagnosis. The study compared SARS-CoV-2 spike-specific CD4+ TCR repertoires before and after mRNA vaccination in COVID-19 convalescent patients and infection-naive vaccine recipients. Altogether, approximately 10 COVID-19 convalescent patients and several SARS-CoV-2-naive healthy vaccine recipients made up the full study. Cultures from other donors in the study were sequenced with the Oncomine TCR Beta short-read assay on an Illumina iSeq 100.

Broad study findings and their caveats: Only a small number of convalescent patients were included, and no early post-infection timepoints were available, which limited the study. In convalescent patients, the post-vaccine spike-reactive repertoire was composed mainly of new vaccine-induced clones that were largely distinct from infection-induced clones. Marked clonal contraction was observed in both infection-induced and vaccine-induced clones at late post-vaccination timepoints, consistent with waning T cell responses.

The sequence was obtained from a human donor who had a prior SARS-CoV-2 infection. Sample: CD4+ T cells from PBMCs cultured with a peptide pool, taken before COVID-19 vaccination.

The CDR3 reads as follows: CASSWLGRVSEQYF. The DNA sequence is TGTGCCAGCAGTTGGTTAGGGAGAGTGAGCGAGCAGTACTTC. The receptor chain draws on TRBV6-2 or TRBV6-3 and TRBJ2-7; a tentative D match to TRBD2 spans 5 bases. Per the germline V gene, MNHEY is the CDR1 and SVGEGT is the CDR2. Its CDR3 holds 14 amino acids, cysteine through phenylalanine. Only the CDR3 DNA is retained, 42 bases long and in frame from the first base. At the junction V is shortened by 4 bases and J by 6 bases, with 16 bases in between.